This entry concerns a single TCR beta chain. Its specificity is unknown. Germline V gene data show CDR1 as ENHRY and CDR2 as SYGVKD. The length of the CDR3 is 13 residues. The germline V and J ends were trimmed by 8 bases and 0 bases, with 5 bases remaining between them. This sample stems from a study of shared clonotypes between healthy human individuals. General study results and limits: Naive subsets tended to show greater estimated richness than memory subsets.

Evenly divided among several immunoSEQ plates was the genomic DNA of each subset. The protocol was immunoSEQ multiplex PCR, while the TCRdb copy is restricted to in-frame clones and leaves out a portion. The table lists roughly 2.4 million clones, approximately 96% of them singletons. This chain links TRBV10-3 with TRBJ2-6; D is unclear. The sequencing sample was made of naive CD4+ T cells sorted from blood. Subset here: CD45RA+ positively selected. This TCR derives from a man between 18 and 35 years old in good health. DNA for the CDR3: TGTGCCATCTGGGACTCTGGGGCCAACGTCCTGACTTTC. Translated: CAIWDSGANVLTF.